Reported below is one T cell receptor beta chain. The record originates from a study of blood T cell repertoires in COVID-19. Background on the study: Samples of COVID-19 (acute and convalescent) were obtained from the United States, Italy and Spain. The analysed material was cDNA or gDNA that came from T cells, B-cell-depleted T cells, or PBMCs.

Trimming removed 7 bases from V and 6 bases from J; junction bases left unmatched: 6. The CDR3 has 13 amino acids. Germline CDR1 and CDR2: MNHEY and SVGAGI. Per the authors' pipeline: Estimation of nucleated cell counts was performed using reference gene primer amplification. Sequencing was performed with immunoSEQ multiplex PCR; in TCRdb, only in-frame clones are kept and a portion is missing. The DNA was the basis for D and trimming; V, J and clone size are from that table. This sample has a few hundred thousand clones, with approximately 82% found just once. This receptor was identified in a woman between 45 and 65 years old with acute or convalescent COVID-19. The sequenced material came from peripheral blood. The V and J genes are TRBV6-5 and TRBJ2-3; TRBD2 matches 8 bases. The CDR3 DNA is TGTGCCAGCAAGGCTAGCGGGTTGGATACGCAGTATTTT. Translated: CASKASGLDTQYF.